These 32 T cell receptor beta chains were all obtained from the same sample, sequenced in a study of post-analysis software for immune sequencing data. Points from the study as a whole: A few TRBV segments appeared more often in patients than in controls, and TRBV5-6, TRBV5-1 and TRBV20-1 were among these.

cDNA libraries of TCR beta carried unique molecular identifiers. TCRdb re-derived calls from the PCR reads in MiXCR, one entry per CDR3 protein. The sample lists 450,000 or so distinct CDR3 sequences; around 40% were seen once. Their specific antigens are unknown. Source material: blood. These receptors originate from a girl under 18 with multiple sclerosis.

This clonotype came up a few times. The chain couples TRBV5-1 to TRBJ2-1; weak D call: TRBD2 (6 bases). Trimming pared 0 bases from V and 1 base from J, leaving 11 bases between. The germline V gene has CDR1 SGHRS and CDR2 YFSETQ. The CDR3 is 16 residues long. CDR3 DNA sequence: TGCGCCAGCAGCTTGGAAGGACTAATTTCCTACAATGAGCAGTTCTTC. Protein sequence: CASSLEGLISYNEQFF.

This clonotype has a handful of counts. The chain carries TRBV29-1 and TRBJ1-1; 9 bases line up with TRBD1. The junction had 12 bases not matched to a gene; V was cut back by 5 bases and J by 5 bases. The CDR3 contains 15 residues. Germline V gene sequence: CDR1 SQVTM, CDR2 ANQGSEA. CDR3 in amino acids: CSVRDRARTRTEAFF. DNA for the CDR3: TGCAGCGTTAGGGACAGGGCCCGAACCCGAACTGAAGCTTTCTTT.

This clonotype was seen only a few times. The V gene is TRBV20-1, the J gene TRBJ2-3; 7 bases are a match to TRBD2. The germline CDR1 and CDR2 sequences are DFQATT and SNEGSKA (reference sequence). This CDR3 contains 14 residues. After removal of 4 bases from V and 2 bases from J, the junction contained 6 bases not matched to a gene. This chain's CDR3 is CSATASGNTDTQYF. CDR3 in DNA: TGCAGTGCTACGGCCAGCGGGAACACAGATACGCAGTATTTT.

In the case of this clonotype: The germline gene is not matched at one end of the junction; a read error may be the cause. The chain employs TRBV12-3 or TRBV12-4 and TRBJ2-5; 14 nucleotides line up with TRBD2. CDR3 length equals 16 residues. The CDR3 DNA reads TGTGCCAGCAGACAGACTAGCGGGAGGGAGCAAGAGGCCCAGTACTTC. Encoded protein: CASRQTSGREQEAQYF.

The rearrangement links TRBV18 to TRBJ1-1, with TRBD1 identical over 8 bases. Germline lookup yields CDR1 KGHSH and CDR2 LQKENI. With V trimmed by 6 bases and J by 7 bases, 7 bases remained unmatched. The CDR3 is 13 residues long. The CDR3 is CASSQDRAGEAFF. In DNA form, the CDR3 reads TGTGCCAGCTCGCAGGACAGGGCTGGTGAAGCTTTCTTT. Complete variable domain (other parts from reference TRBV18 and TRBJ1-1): NAGVMQNPRHLVRRRGQEARLRCSPMKGHSHVYWYRQLPEEGLKFMVYLQKENIIDESGMPKERFSAEFPKEGPSILRIQQVVRGDSAAYFCASSQDRAGEAFFGQGTRLTVV.

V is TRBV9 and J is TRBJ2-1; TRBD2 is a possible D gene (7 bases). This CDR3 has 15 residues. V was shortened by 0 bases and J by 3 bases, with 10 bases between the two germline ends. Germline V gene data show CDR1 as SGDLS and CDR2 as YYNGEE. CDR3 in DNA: TGTGCCAGCAGCGTAGGGCGGGGGCGCTACAATGAGCAGTTCTTC. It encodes CASSVGRGRYNEQFF.

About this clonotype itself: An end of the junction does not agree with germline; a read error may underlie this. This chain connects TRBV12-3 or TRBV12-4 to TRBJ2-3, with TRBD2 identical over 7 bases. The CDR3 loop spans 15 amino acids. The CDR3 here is CASSTRDYDTDAQYF. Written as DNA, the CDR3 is TGTGCCAGTTCCACCCGGGACTACGACACAGATGCGCAGTATTTT.

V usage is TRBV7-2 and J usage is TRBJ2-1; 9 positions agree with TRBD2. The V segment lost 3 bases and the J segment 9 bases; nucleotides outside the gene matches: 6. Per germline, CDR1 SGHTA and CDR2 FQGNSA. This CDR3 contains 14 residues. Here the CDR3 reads CASSLGREGGEQFF. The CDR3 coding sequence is TGTGCCAGCAGCTTGGGGCGGGAGGGAGGTGAGCAGTTCTTC.

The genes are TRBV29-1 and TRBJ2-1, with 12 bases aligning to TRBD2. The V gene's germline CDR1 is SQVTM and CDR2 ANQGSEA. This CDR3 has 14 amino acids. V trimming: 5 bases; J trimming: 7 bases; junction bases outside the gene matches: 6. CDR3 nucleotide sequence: TGCAGCGTTTTCCTAGCGGGAGGGTGGAATGAGCAGTTCTTC. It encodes CSVFLAGGWNEQFF.

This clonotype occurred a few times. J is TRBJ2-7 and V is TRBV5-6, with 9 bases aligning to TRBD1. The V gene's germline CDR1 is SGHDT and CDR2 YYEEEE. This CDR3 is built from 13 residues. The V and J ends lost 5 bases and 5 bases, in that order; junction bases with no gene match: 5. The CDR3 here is CASSTGTGNEQYF. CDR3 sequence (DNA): TGTGCCAGCAGTACCGGGACAGGGAACGAGCAGTACTTC.

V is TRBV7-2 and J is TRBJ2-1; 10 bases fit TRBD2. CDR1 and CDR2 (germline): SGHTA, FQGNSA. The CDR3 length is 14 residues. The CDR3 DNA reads TGTGCTAGCGGGAGCGGGAGGGCCTCTACTGAGCAGTTCTTC. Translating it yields CASGSGRASTEQFF.

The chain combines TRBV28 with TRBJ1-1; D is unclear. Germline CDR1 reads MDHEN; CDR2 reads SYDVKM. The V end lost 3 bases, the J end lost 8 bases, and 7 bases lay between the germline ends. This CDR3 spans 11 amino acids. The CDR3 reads CASSFTAEAFF. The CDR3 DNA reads TGTGCCAGCAGTTTTACCGCGGAAGCTTTCTTT.

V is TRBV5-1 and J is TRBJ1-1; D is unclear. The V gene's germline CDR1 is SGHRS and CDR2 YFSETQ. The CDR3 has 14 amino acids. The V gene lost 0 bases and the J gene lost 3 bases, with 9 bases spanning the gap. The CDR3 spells CASSLAQPDTEAFF. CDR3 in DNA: TGCGCCAGCAGCTTGGCCCAGCCGGACACTGAAGCTTTCTTT.

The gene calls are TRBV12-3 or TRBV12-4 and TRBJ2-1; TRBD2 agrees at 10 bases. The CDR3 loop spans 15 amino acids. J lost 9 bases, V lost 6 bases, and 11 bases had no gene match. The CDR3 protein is CASSPIQGLAFEQFF. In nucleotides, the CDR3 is TGTGCCAGCAGCCCCATACAGGGACTAGCGTTTGAGCAGTTCTTC.

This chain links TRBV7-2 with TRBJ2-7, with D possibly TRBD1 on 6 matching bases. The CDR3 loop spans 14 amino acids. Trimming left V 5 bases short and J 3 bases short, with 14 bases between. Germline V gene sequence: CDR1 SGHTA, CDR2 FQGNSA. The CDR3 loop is CASSPGTTFYEQYF. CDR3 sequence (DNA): TGTGCCAGCAGCCCCGGGACAACTTTCTACGAGCAGTACTTC.

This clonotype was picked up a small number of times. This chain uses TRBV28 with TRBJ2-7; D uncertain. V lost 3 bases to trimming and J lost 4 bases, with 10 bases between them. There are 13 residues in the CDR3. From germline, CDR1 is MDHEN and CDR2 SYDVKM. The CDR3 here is CASSFGFAYEQYF. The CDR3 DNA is TGTGCCAGCAGTTTTGGGTTCGCTTACGAGCAGTACTTC.

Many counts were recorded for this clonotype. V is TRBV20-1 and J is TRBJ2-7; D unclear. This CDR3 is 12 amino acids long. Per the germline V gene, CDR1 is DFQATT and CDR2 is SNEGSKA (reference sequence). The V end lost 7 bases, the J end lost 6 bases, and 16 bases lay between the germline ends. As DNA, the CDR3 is TGCAGTGTCTCCACCCCATTAGGCGAGCAGTACTTC. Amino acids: CSVSTPLGEQYF.

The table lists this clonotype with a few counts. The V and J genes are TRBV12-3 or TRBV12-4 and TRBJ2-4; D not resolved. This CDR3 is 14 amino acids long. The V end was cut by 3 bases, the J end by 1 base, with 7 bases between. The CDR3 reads CASSFSGAKNIQYF. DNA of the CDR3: TGTGCCAGCAGTTTTTCCGGGGCCAAAAACATTCAGTACTTC.

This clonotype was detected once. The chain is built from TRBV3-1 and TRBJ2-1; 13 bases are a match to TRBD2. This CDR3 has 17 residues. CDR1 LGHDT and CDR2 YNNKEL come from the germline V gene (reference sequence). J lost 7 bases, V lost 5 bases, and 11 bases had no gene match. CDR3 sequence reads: CASSKWTSGRGLNEQFF. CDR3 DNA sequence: TGTGCCAGCAGCAAGTGGACTAGCGGGAGAGGATTGAATGAGCAGTTCTTC.

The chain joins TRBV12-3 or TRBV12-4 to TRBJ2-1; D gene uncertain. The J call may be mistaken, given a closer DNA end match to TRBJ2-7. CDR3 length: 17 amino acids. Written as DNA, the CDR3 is TGTGCCAGCAGTTTCCCCTCACCAAGACACTCCTACAATGAGCAGTACTTC. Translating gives CASSFPSPRHSYNEQYF.

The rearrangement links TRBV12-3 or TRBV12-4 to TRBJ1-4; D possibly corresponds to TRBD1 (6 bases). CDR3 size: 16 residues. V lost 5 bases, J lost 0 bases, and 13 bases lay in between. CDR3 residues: CASSTGGPATNEKLFF. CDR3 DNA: TGTGCCAGCAGTACCGGGGGGCCGGCAACTAATGAAAAACTGTTTTTT.

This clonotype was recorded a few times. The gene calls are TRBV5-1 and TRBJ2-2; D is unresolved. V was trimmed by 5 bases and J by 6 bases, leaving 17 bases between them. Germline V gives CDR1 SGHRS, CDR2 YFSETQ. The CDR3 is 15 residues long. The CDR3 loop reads CASSAFGSDAGELFF. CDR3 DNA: TGCGCCAGCAGTGCGTTCGGCAGCGACGCCGGGGAGCTGTTTTTT.

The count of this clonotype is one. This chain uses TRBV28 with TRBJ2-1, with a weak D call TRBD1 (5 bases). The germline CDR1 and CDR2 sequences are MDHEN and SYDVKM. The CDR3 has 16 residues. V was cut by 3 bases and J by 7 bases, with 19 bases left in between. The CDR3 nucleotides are TGTGCCAGCAGTTTTGTGTCCAGGGCAACCCGGAATGAGCAGTTCTTC. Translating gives CASSFVSRATRNEQFF.

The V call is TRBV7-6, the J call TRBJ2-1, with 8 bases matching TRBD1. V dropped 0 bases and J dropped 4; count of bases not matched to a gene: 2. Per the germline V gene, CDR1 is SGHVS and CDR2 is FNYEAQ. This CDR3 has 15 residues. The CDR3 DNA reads TGTGCCAGCAGCTTAGCACAGGGGGTGTACAATGAGCAGTTCTTC. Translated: CASSLAQGVYNEQFF.

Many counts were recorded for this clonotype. The CDR3 region is CSARDGEGYTF. The CDR3 nucleotides are TGCAGTGCTAGAGATGGGGAGGGCTACACCTTC. This chain links TRBV20-1 with TRBJ1-2; D is unclear. The germline V gene encodes CDR1 DFQATT and CDR2 SNEGSKA (reference sequence). The CDR3 extends over 11 amino acids. Between the trimmed V and J ends, which lost 0 bases and 8 bases, there was a span of 7 bases.

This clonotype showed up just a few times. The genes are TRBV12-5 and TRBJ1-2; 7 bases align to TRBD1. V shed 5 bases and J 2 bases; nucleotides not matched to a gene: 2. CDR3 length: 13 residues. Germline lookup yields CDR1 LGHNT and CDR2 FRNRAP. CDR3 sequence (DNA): TGTGCTAGTGGTGGGACAGACAACTATGGCTACACCTTC. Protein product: CASGGTDNYGYTF.

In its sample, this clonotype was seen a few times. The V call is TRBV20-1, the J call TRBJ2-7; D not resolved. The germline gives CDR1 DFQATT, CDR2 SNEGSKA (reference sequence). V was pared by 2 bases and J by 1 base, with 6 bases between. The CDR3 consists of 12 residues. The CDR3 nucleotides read TGCAGTGCTAGAACTCCTTCCTACGAGCAGTACTTC. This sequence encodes CSARTPSYEQYF.

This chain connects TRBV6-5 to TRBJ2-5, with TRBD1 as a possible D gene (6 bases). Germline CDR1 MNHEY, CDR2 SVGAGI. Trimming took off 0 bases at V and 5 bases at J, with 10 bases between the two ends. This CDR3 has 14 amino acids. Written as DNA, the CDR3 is TGTGCCAGCAGTTACTCAGGGGGTTATGAGACCCAGTACTTC. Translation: CASSYSGGYETQYF.

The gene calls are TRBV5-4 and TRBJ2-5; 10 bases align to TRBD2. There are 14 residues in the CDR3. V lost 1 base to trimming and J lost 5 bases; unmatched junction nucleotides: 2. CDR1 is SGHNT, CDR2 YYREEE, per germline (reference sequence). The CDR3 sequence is CASSLTSGKETQYF. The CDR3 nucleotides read TGTGCCAGCAGCTTGACTAGCGGGAAGGAGACCCAGTACTTC.

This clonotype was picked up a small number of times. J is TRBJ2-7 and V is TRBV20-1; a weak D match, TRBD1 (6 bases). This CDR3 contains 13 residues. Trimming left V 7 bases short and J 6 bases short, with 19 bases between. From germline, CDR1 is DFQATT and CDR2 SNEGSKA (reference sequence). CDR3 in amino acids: CSEAVLGGSEQYF. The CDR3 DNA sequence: TGCAGTGAGGCAGTCTTAGGGGGATCCGAGCAGTACTTC.

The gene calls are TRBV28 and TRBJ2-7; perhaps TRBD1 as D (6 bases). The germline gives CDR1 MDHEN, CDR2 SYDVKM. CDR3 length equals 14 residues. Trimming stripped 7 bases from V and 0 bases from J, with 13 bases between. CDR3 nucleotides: TGTGCCAGCAAGATCCAGGGGAGCTCCTACGAGCAGTACTTC. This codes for CASKIQGSSYEQYF.

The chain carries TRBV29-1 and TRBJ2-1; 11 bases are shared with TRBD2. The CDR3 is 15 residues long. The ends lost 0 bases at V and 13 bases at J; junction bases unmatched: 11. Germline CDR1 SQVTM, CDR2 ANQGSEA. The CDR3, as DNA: TGCAGCGTTGAAGATCTAGCGGGAGGCGAGGGCACCCAGTTCTTC. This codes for CSVEDLAGGEGTQFF.